Each of the 20 T cell receptor beta chains below was sequenced from the same sample in a study of regulatory T cells in long-lasting Graves disease. Sample time point: newly diagnosed GD, antithyroid drugs for less than 3 months. With RNA extracted from PBMCs as input, the TCR library was made. Relying on iRepertoire HTBI primers and Arm-PCR of CDR3 regions, the team built TCR beta libraries. One entry per CDR3 protein results from TCRdb running MiXCR on the multiplex PCR reads. The data contain 420,000 or so distinct CDR3 sequences, about 15% of them seen just once; the ten biggest clones take up roughly 23%. Separately, the same data were catalogued under a study of T cells in Graves' hyperthyroidism and ophthalmopathy.

Source: peripheral blood mononuclear cells (PBMCs), taken at new diagnosis, from a patient treated with antithyroid drugs. The receptor set was obtained from a woman younger than 30 with Graves disease.

J is TRBJ2-1 and V is TRBV18; 8 bases match TRBD2. V lost 3 bases, J lost 2 bases, and 3 bases stayed unmatched. The CDR3 has 15 amino acids. CDR1 is KGHSH, CDR2 LQKENI, per germline. The CDR3, as DNA: TGTGCCAGCTCACCTAGCGGGACAACCTACAATGAGCAGTTCTTC. Translation: CASSPSGTTYNEQFF. Based on the CDR3 plus reference TRBV18 and TRBJ2-1, the full variable domain is NAGVMQNPRHLVRRRGQEARLRCSPMKGHSHVYWYRQLPEEGLKFMVYLQKENIIDESGMPKERFSAEFPKEGPSILRIQQVVRGDSAAYFCASSPSGTTYNEQFFGPGTRLTVL.

This clonotype was seen ten or more times. The chain carries TRBV7-9 and TRBJ2-7; 7 bases align to TRBD2. Germline V gives CDR1 SEHNR, CDR2 FQNEAQ (reference sequence). The CDR3 totals 15 residues. After removal of 5 bases from V and 5 bases from J, the junction contained 12 bases not matched to a gene. CDR3 region: CASSPQGEGLNEQYF. Here the CDR3 DNA reads TGTGCCAGCAGCCCGCAAGGGGAGGGGCTAAACGAGCAGTACTTC.

The genes are TRBV20-1 and TRBJ2-1, with 7 bases lining up with TRBD2. From germline, CDR1 is DFQATT and CDR2 SNEGSKA (reference sequence). The CDR3 has 16 residues. V trimming: 4 bases; J trimming: 13 bases; junction bases outside the gene matches: 22. CDR3 in amino acids: CSATPISGGGGETQFF. The CDR3 DNA reads as TGCAGTGCTACTCCGATCTCTGGGGGGGGAGGAGAGACCCAGTTCTTC.

This clonotype has a count of ten or more. The chain uses TRBV6-2 or TRBV6-3 and TRBJ2-7, with no clear D. Germline-derived CDR1 and CDR2 are MNHEY and SVGEGT. CDR3 size: 12 residues. The germline V and J ends were trimmed by 2 bases and 9 bases, with 11 bases remaining between them. The chain's CDR3 is CASSYPDEGQYF. The CDR3 DNA is TGTGCCAGCAGTTACCCCGACGAAGGGCAGTACTTC.

This clonotype was counted at least ten times. The CDR3 loop is CASSLAASPAEQYF. CDR3 coding DNA: TGTGCCAGCAGCTTAGCGGCGTCTCCCGCCGAGCAGTACTTC. The V call is TRBV7-2, the J call TRBJ2-7; unclear D gene. The V and J ends lost 0 bases and 6 bases respectively, with 12 bases between them. The CDR3 totals 14 residues. CDR1 SGHTA and CDR2 FQGNSA come from the germline V gene.

The chain uses TRBV2 and TRBJ2-7, with TRBD2 matching 13 bases. In germline, CDR1 is SNHLY, CDR2 FYNNEI. The V gene end was trimmed by 6 bases and the J gene end by 6 bases; junction bases not matched to a gene: 8. The CDR3 consists of 15 residues. Here the CDR3 reads CASRGTSGTFTEQYF. CDR3 in DNA: TGTGCCAGCAGGGGGACTAGCGGGACCTTCACCGAGCAGTACTTC.

There are many counts of this clonotype. The chain joins TRBV3-1 to TRBJ2-7, with 9 bases fitting TRBD1. Unmatched junction bases numbered 6, after V lost 5 bases and J lost 4 bases. The V gene's germline CDR1 is LGHDT and CDR2 YNNKEL (reference sequence). This CDR3 is built from 14 residues. The DNA of the CDR3 is TGTGCCAGCAGCAGCCGGGACAGGGTTTACGAGCAGTACTTC. This translates into CASSSRDRVYEQYF.

This clonotype was counted many times. The genes are TRBV7-8 and TRBJ2-7; no clear D gene. Looked up from germline, CDR1 is SGHVS and CDR2 is FQNEAQ. This CDR3 is built from 12 residues. The ends were cut back, 5 bases at V and 5 bases at J, with 10 bases in the middle. The CDR3 nucleotides read TGTGCCAGCAGCGAGTTGATCCACGAGCAGTACTTC. Its translation is CASSELIHEQYF.

This clonotype was seen repeatedly, ten times or more. The V call is TRBV10-3, the J call TRBJ2-3; D gene unclear. CDR1 is ENHRY, CDR2 SYGVKD, per germline. V gave up 10 bases and J gave up 2 bases, with 10 bases separating them. This CDR3 region has 12 residues. CDR3 protein: CATRSFTDTQYF. CDR3 in DNA: TGTGCCACCAGATCATTCACAGATACGCAGTATTTT.

This clonotype showed up many times. The chain combines TRBV6-1 with TRBJ2-7; D is possibly TRBD2 (6 bases). Looked up from germline, CDR1 is MNHNS and CDR2 is SASEGT. This CDR3 comprises 13 residues. The ends were cut back, 6 bases at V and 0 bases at J, with 9 bases in the middle. CDR3 loop: CASRRGSSYEQYF. DNA for the CDR3: TGTGCCAGCAGGCGGGGAAGCTCCTACGAGCAGTACTTC.

This sequence joins TRBV30 and TRBJ2-3; D uncertain. Trimming removed 5 bases from V and 4 bases from J, with 4 bases in between. Germline CDR1 reads GTSNPN; CDR2 reads SVGIG (reference sequence). The CDR3 runs to 10 residues. DNA of the CDR3: TGTGCCTGGGATGCAGATACGCAGTATTTT. Translation: CAWDADTQYF.

This clonotype was detected ten times or more. The J gene is TRBJ2-1, the V gene TRBV6-2 or TRBV6-3; the match to TRBD2 covers 9 bases. After removal of 8 bases from V and 5 bases from J, the junction contained 7 bases not matched to a gene. The CDR3 length is 14 residues. Per germline, CDR1 MNHEY and CDR2 SVGEGT. The CDR3 coding sequence is TGTGCCAGCGGGAGGGTAGCGGGGGACAATGAGCAGTTCTTC. This encodes CASGRVAGDNEQFF.

The table lists this clonotype with a few counts. V usage is TRBV5-4 and J usage is TRBJ1-2; TRBD1 might be the D (5 bases). The ends were cut back, 2 bases at V and 8 bases at J, with 19 bases in the middle. Germline assignment: CDR1 SGHNT and CDR2 YYREEE (reference sequence). This CDR3 is 15 amino acids long. In nucleotides, the CDR3 is TGTGCCAGCAGCTTTACGAGGGGATCGGGGGACGGCTACACCTTC. It yields the protein CASSFTRGSGDGYTF.

The CDR3: CASSEGLAGGAQYF. The CDR3 region has the DNA TGTGCCAGCAGTGAAGGACTAGCGGGAGGGGCCCAGTACTTC. This rearrangement joins TRBV2 to TRBJ2-3; 14 bases match TRBD2. The J call may be mistaken, given a closer DNA end match to TRBJ2-5. Germline CDR1 reads SNHLY; CDR2 reads FYNNEI. The CDR3 runs to 14 residues.

Details on this clonotype: Sequence at one end of the junction differs from germline and may be a read error. The chain couples TRBV15 to TRBJ2-1, with 11 positions matching TRBD2. TRBJ2-5 matches the DNA end more closely, so the J call is doubtful. In germline, CDR1 is LNHNV, CDR2 YYDKDF (reference sequence). CDR3 length: 15 amino acids. The CDR3 DNA sequence: TGCGCCACCAGCAGAGGGACTAGCGGCCAAGAGACCCAGTACTTC. It encodes CATSRGTSGQETQYF.

Many counts were recorded for this clonotype. The J gene is TRBJ1-5, the V gene TRBV12-3 or TRBV12-4; 7 bases are a match to TRBD1. The ends lost 6 bases at V and 0 bases at J; junction bases unmatched: 5. This CDR3 has 15 amino acids. The CDR3: CASRSTGHSNQPQHF. CDR3 nucleotides: TGTGCCAGCAGATCGACAGGGCATAGCAATCAGCCCCAGCATTTT.

This clonotype came up many times. The chain combines TRBV6-1 with TRBJ2-5; 12 bases align to TRBD2. The V segment lost 6 bases and the J segment 5 bases; nucleotides outside the gene matches: 7. The CDR3 has 15 residues. Looked up from germline, CDR1 is MNHNS and CDR2 is SASEGT. In nucleotides, the CDR3 is TGTGCCAGCAGAGAGACTAGCGGGGGTTATGAGACCCAGTACTTC. The encoded protein is CASRETSGGYETQYF.

The chain uses TRBV7-9 and TRBJ2-1, with 12 bases that match TRBD2. After removal of 4 bases from V and 4 bases from J, the junction contained 11 bases not matched to a gene. This CDR3 contains 18 residues. Per the germline V gene, CDR1 is SEHNR and CDR2 is FQNEAQ (reference sequence). CDR3 protein: CASSSKTSGSIRYNEQFF. CDR3 coding DNA: TGTGCCAGCAGCTCCAAGACTAGCGGGAGTATTCGTTACAATGAGCAGTTCTTC.

The gene calls are TRBV4-3 and TRBJ1-2; D is ambiguous. Looked up from germline, CDR1 is LGHNA and CDR2 is YSLEER. V lost 0 bases to trimming and J lost 4 bases, with 15 bases between them. The CDR3 has 16 residues. The chain's CDR3 is CASSQDRGSLAYGYTF. Here the CDR3 DNA reads TGCGCCAGCAGCCAAGATCGAGGGAGCCTTGCCTATGGCTACACCTTC.

A few counts support this clonotype. J is TRBJ2-3 and V is TRBV5-1, with TRBD2 matching over 11 bases. In germline, CDR1 is SGHRS, CDR2 YFSETQ. The CDR3 extends over 17 amino acids. V lost 0 bases, J lost 5 bases, and 8 bases stayed unmatched. The CDR3 nucleotides read TGCGCCAGCAGCTTGGATTTAGCGGGAGGGCCTGAAGATACGCAGTATTTT. This translates into CASSLDLAGGPEDTQYF.